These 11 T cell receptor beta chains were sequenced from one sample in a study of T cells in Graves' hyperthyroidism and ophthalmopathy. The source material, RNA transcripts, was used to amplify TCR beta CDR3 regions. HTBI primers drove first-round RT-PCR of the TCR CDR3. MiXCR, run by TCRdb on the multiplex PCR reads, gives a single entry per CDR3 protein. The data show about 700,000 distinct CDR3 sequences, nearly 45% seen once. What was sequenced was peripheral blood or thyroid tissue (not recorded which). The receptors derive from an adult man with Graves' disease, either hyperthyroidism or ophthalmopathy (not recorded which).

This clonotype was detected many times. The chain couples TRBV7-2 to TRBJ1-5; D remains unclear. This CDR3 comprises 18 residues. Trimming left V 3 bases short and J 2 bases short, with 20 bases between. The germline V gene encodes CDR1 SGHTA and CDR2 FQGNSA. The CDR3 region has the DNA TGTGCCAGCAGCTTCCGTCCGGGGATAGGTGGTGGCAATCAGCCCCAGCATTTT. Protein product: CASSFRPGIGGGNQPQHF.

CDR3 DNA sequence: TGTGCCAGCAGCTTAAAGGGACAGGGGGCCGGGGAGCTGTTTTTT. Translation: CASSLKGQGAGELFF. This chain uses TRBV7-3 with TRBJ2-2, with 11 bases aligning to TRBD1. Germline-derived CDR1 and CDR2 are SGHTA and FQGTGA. This CDR3 comprises 15 residues. J gave up 6 bases and V 1 base, and 1 base lay outside the gene matches.

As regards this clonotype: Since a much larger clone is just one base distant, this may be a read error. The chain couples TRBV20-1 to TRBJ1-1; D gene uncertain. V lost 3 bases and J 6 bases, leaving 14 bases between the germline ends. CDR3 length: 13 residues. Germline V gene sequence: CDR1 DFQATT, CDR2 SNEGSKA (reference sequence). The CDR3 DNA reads TGCAGTGCTAGGGGCCCCGCGTCACCTGAAGCTTTCTTT. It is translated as CSARGPASPEAFF.

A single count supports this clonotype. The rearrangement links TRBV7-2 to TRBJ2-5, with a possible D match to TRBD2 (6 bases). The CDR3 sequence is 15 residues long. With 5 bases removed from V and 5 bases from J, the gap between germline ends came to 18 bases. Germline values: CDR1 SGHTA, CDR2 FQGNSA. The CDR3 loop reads CASSTPGRGKETQYF. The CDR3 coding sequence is TGTGCCAGCAGCACCCCTGGCCGGGGGAAGGAGACCCAGTACTTC.

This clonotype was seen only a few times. In nucleotides, the CDR3 is TGCAGTGCTAGACCGACAGGGACCTCTGGAAACACCATATATTTT. Encoded protein: CSARPTGTSGNTIYF. The chain is built from TRBV20-1 and TRBJ1-3, with TRBD1 matching 7 bases. CDR1 is DFQATT and CDR2 is SNEGSKA in the germline V gene (reference sequence). The CDR3 length is 15 residues. V was pared by 2 bases and J by 0 bases, with 4 bases of the junction left unmatched.

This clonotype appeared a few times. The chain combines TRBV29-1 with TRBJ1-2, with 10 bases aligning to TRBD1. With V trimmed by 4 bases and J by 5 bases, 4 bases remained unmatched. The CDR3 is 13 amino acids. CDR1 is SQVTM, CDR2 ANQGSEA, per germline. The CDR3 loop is CSVGTGGRYGYTF. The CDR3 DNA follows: TGCAGCGTTGGGACAGGGGGACGGTATGGCTACACCTTC.

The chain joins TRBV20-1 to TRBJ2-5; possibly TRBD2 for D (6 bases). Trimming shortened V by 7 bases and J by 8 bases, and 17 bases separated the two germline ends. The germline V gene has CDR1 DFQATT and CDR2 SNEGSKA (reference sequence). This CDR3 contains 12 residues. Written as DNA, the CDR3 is TGCAGTGTCCCGGAGGGCCTGGGAACCCAGTACTTC. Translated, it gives CSVPEGLGTQYF.

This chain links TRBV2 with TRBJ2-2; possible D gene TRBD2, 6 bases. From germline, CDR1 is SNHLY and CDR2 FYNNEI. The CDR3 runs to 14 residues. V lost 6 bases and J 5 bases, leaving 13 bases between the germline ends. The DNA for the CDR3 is TGTGCCAGCAGCCAGACGGGAGCGACCGGGGAGCTGTTTTTT. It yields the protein CASSQTGATGELFF.

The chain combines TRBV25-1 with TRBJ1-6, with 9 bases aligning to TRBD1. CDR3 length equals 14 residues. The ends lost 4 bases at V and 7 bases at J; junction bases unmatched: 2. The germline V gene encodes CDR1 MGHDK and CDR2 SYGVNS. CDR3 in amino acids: CASSGDRVNSPLHF. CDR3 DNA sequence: TGTGCCAGCAGTGGGGACAGGGTAAATTCACCCCTCCACTTT. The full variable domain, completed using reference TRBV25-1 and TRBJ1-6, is EADIYQTPRYLVIGTGKKITLECSQTMGHDKMYWYQQDPGMELHLIHYSYGVNSTEKGDLSSESTVSRIRTEHFPLTLESARPSHTSQYLCASSGDRVNSPLHFGNGTRLTVT.

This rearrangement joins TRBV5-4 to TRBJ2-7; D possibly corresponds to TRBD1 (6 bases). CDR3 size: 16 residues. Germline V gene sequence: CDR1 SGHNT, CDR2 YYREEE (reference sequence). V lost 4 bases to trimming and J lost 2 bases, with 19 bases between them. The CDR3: CASSPGPGTSTYEQYF. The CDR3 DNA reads TGTGCCAGCAGCCCAGGTCCCGGGACATCTACCTACGAGCAGTACTTC.

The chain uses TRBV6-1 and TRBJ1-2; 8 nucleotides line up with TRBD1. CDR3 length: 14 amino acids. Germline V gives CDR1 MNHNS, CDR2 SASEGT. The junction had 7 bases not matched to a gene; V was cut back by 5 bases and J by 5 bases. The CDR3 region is CASSFQGARYGYTF. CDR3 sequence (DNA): TGTGCCAGCAGTTTTCAGGGGGCGCGGTATGGCTACACCTTC.